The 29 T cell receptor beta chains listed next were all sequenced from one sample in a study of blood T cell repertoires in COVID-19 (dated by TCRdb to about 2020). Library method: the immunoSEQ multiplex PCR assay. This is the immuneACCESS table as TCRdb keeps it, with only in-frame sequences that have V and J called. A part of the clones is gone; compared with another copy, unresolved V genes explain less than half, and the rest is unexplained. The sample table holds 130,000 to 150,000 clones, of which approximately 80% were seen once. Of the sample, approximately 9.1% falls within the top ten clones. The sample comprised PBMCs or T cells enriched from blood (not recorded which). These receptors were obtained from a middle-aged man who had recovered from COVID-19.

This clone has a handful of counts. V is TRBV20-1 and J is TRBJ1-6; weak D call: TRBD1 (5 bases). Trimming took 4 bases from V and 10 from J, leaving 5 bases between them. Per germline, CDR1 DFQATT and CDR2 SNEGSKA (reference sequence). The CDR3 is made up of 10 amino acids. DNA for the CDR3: TGCAGTGCTAAGGGGTCACCCCTCCACTTT. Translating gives CSAKGSPLHF.

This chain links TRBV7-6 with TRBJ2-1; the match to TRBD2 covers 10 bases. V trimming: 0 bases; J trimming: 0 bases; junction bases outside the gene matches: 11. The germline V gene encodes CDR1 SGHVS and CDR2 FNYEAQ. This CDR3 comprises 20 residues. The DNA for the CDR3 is TGTGCCAGCAGCTTAGCGCGAGCTAGCGGGGGTCAAAGCTCCTACAATGAGCAGTTCTTC. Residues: CASSLARASGGQSSYNEQFF.

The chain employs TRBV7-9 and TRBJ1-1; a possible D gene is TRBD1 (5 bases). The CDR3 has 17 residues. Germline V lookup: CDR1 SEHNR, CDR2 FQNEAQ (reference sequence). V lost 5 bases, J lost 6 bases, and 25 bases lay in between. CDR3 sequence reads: CASSPGGGRAQYPEAFF. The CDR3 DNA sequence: TGTGCCAGCAGCCCCGGTGGGGGGAGGGCTCAATATCCTGAAGCTTTCTTT.

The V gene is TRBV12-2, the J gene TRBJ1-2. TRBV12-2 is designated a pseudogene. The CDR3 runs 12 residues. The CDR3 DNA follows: TGTGCAAGTCGTACCCGAGGGTGTGGCTACACCTTC. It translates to CASRTRGCGYTF.

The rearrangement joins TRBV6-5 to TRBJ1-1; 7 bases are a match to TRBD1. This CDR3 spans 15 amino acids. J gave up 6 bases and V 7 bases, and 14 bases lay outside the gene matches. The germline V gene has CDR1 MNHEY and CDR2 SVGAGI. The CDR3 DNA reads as TGTGCCAGCACCCTAAAACCGACAGGGAAGGCTGAAGCTTTCTTT. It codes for CASTLKPTGKAEAFF.

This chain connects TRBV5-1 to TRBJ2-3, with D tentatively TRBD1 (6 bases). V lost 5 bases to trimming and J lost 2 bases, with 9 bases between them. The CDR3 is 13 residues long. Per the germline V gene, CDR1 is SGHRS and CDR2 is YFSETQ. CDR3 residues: CASRHRDTDTQYF. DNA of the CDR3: TGCGCCAGCAGGCACAGGGACACAGATACGCAGTATTTT. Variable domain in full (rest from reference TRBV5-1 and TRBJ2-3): KAGVTQTPRYLIKTRGQQVTLSCSPISGHRSVSWYQQTPGQGLQFLFEYFSETQRNKGNFPGRFSGRQFSNSRSEMNVSTLELGDSALYLCASRHRDTDTQYFGPGTRLTVL.

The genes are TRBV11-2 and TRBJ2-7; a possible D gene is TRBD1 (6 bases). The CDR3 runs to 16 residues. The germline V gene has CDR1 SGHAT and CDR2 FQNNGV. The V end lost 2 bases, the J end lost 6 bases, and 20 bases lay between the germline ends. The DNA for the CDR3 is TGTGCCAGCAGCTTAATTTACGGGTCGAGAGGGGGCGAGCAGTACTTC. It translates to CASSLIYGSRGGEQYF.

CDR3 sequence: CARSLFKKESEETQYF. The CDR3 DNA reads as TGTGCCAGAAGCTTATTTAAAAAAGAGAGTGAAGAGACCCAGTACTTC. The chain recombines TRBV7-5 with TRBJ2-5; the table assigns TRBD2, which was not confirmed against the DNA. TRBV7-5 is designated a pseudogene. This CDR3 has 16 residues.

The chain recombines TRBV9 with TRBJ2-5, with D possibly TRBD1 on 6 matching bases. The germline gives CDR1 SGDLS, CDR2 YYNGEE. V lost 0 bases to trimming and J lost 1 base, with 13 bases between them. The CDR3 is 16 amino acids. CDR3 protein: CASSVEGTPVQETQYF. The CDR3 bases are TGTGCCAGCAGCGTAGAAGGGACACCCGTCCAAGAGACCCAGTACTTC.

The CDR3 protein is CASSSRTGSGNTIYF. In nucleotides, the CDR3 is TGCGCCAGCAGCTCCCGGACAGGCTCTGGAAACACCATATATTTT. The chain links TRBV5-1 to TRBJ1-3; 7 positions match TRBD1. This CDR3 has 15 residues. Trimming took 3 bases from V and 0 from J; bases not matched to a gene: 3. Germline-derived CDR1 and CDR2 are SGHRS and YFSETQ.

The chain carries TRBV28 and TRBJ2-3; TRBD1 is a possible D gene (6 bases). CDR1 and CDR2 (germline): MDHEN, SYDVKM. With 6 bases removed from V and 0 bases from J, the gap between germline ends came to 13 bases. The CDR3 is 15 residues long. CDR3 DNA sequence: TGTGCCAGCAGAAAGGACAGCTCTAGCACAGATACGCAGTATTTT. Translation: CASRKDSSSTDTQYF.

The CDR3 loop is CASSLSLSTSGLEQYF. CDR3 DNA sequence: TGTGCCAGCAGTTTATCCCTCTCGACTAGCGGGTTGGAGCAGTACTTC. The chain employs TRBV27 and TRBJ2-7; 10 bases line up with TRBD2. V shed 0 bases, J shed 7 bases, and the junction held 9 bases outside the gene matches. The CDR3 extends over 16 amino acids. Germline CDR1 reads MNHEY; CDR2 reads SMNVEV (reference sequence).

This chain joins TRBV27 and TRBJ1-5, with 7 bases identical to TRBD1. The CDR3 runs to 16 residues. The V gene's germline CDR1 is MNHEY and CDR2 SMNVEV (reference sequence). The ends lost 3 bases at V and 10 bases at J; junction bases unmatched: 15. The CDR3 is CASSFSQGGQRYPQHF. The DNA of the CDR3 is TGTGCCAGCAGTTTTTCTCAGGGGGGCCAAAGGTATCCCCAGCATTTT.

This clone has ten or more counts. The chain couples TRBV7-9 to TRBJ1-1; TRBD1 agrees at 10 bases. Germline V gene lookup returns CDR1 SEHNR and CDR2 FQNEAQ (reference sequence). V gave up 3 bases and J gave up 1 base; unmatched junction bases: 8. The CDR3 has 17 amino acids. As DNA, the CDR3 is TGTGCCAGCAGCTTTCGACAGGGGGCGCGATGGAACACTGAAGCTTTCTTT. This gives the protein CASSFRQGARWNTEAFF.

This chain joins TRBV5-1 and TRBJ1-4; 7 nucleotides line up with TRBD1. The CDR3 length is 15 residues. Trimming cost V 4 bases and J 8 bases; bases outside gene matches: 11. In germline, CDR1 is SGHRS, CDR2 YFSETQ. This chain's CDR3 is CASSEPGGLGEKLFF. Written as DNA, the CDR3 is TGCGCCAGCAGCGAACCAGGGGGTTTGGGCGAAAAACTGTTTTTT.

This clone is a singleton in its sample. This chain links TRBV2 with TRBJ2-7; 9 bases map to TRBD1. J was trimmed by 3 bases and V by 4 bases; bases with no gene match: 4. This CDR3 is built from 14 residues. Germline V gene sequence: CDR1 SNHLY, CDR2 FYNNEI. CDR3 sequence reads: CASSGQGQGYEQYF. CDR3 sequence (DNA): TGTGCCAGCAGTGGCCAGGGACAGGGCTACGAGCAGTACTTC. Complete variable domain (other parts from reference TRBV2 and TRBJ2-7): EPEVTQTPSHQVTQMGQEVILRCVPISNHLYFYWYRQILGQKVEFLVSFYNNEISEKSEIFDDQFSVERPDGSNFTLKIRSTKLEDSAMYFCASSGQGQGYEQYFGPGTRLTVT.

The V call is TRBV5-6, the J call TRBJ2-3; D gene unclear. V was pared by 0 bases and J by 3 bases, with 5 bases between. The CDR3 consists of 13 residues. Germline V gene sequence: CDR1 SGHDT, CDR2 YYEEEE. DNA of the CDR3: TGTGCCAGCAGCTTGGCCGGGACAGATACGCAGTATTTT. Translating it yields CASSLAGTDTQYF.

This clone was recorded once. CDR3: CASRTGTGTTYEQYF. CDR3 sequence (DNA): TGTGCCAGCAGGACCGGGACAGGGACTACCTACGAGCAGTACTTC. This rearrangement joins TRBV6-5 to TRBJ2-7, with 9 bases identical to TRBD1. The V segment lost 6 bases and the J segment 2 bases; nucleotides outside the gene matches: 8. The CDR3 runs 15 residues. CDR1 MNHEY and CDR2 SVGAGI come from the germline V gene.

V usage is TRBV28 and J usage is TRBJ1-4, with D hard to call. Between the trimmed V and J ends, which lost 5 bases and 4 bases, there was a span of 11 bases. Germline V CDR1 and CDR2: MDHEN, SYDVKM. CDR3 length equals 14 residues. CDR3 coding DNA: TGTGCCAGCAGTCCCCCGGTTTATAATGAAAAACTGTTTTTT. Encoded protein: CASSPPVYNEKLFF.

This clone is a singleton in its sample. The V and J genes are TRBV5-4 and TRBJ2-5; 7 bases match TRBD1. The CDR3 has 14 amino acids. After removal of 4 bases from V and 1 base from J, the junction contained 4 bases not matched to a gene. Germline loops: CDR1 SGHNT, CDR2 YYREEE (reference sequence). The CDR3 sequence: CASSHRDSQETQYF. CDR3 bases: TGTGCCAGCAGCCACCGGGACAGCCAAGAGACCCAGTACTTC.

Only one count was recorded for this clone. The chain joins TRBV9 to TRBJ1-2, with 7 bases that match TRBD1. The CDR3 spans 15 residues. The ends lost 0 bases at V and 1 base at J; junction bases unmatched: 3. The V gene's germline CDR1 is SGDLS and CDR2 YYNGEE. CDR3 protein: CASSVGTGDNYGYTF. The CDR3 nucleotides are TGTGCCAGCAGCGTAGGTACAGGGGATAACTATGGCTACACCTTC. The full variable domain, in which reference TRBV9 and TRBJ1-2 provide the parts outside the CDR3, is DSGVTQTPKHLITATGQRVTLRCSPRSGDLSVYWYQQSLDQGLQFLIQYYNGEERAKGNILERFSAQQFPDLHSELNLSSLELGDSALYFCASSVGTGDNYGYTFGSGTRLTVV.

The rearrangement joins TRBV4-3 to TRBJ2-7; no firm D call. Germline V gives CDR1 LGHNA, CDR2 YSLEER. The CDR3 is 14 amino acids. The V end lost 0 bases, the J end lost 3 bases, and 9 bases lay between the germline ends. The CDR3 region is CASSQDEGVYEQYF. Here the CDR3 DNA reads TGCGCCAGCAGCCAAGATGAAGGAGTCTACGAGCAGTACTTC.

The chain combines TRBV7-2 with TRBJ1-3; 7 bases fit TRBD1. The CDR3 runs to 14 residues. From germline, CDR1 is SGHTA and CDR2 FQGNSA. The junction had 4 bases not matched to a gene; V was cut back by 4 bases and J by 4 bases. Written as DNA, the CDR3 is TGTGCCAGCAGCTCAGGGGGGACCGGAAACACCATATATTTT. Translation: CASSSGGTGNTIYF.

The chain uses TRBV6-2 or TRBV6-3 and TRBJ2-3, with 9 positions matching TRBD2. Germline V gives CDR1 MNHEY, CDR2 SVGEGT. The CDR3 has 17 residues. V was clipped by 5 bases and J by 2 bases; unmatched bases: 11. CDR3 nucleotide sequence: TGTGCCAGCAGTCGGACTAGCGCTACCGGCATCACAGATACGCAGTATTTT. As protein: CASSRTSATGITDTQYF.

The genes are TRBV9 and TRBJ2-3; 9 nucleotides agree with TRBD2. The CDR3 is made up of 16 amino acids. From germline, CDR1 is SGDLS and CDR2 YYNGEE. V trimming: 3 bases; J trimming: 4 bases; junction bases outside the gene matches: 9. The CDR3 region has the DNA TGTGCCAGCAGCGCCGGAGCGGGGGGTCAGGCAGATACGCAGTATTTT. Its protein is CASSAGAGGQADTQYF. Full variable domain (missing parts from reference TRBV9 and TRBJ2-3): DSGVTQTPKHLITATGQRVTLRCSPRSGDLSVYWYQQSLDQGLQFLIQYYNGEERAKGNILERFSAQQFPDLHSELNLSSLELGDSALYFCASSAGAGGQADTQYFGPGTRLTVL.

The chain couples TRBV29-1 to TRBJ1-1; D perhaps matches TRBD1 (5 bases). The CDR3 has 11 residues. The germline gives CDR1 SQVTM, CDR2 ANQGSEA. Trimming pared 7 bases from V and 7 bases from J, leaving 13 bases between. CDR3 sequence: CSELTAHEAFF. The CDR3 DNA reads TGCAGCGAATTGACAGCCCATGAAGCTTTCTTT.

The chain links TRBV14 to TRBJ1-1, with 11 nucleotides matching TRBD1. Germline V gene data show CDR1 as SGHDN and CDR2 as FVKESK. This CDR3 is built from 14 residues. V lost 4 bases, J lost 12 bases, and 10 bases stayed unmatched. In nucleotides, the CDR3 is TGTGCCAGCAGCCTATCCGGGACAGGGGGTCTAACTTTCTTT. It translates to CASSLSGTGGLTFF.

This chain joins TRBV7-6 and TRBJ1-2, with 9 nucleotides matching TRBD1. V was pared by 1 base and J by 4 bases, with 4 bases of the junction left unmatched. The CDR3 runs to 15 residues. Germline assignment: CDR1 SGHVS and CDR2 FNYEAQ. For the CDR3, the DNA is TGTGCCAGCAGCTTAGAACAGGGGGCGTTCTATGGCTACACCTTC. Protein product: CASSLEQGAFYGYTF.

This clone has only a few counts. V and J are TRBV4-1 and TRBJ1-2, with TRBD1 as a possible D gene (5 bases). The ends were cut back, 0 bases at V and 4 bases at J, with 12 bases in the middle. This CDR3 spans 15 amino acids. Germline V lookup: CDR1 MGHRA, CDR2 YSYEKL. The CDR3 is CASSQDLGHTYGYTF. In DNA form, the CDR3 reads TGCGCCAGCAGCCAAGATCTGGGGCATACCTATGGCTACACCTTC.